This paragraph covers one T cell receptor beta chain sequence. Assay: immunoSEQ multiplex PCR; the TCRdb copy retains only in-frame clones and omits some. Of around 41,000 clones detected, approximately 90% appear once; the ten largest clones hold around 0.35%. V was trimmed by 5 bases and J by 6 bases, leaving 18 bases between them. In germline, CDR1 is SEHNR, CDR2 FQNEAQ (reference sequence). CDR3 length: 15 amino acids. The data derive from a study of T cell changes during pregnancy in multiple sclerosis. This TCR was sampled from a female donor in good health, enrolled as a control in a pregnancy study. V gene TRBV7-9 combines with J gene TRBJ2-3, with D possibly being TRBD2 (6 bases). The source was CD4+ T cells from peripheral blood mononuclear cells, collected in the third trimester of pregnancy. CDR3 in amino acids: CASSPKMRLADTQYF. Here the CDR3 DNA reads TGTGCCAGCAGCCCCAAAATGAGGCTAGCGGATACGCAGTATTTT. Combining the CDR3 with reference TRBV7-9 and TRBJ2-3 gives the whole variable domain DTGVSQNPRHKITKRGQNVTFRCDPISEHNRLYWYRQTLGQGPEFLTYFQNEAQLEKSRLLSDRFSAERPKGSFSTLEIQRTEQGDSAMYLCASSPKMRLADTQYFGPGTRLTVL.